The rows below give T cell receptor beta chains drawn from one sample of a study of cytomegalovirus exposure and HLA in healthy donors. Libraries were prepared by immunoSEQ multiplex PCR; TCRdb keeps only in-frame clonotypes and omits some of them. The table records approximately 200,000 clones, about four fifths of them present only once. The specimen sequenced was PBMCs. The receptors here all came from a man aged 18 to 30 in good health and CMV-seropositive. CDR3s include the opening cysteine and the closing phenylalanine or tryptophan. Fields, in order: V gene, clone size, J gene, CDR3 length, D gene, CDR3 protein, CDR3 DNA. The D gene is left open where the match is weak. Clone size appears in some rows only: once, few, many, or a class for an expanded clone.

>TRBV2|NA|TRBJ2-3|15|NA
CATQSAPLGTDTQYF
TGTGCCACCCAGTCTGCACCCTTGGGCACAGATACGCAGTATTTT
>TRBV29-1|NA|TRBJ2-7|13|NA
CSVRGGNTYEQYF
TGCAGCGTTCGAGGAGGGAACACCTACGAGCAGTACTTC
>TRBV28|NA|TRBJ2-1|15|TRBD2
CASSDKAGGFNEQFF
TGTGCCAGCAGTGACAAAGCGGGAGGGTTCAATGAGCAGTTCTTC
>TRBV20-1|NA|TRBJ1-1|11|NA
CSATDKIEAFF
TGCAGTGCTACCGACAAAATTGAAGCTTTCTTT
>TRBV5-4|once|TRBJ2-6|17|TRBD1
CASSPWDRSSGANVLTF
TGTGCCAGCAGCCCCTGGGACAGAAGCTCTGGGGCCAACGTCCTGACTTTC
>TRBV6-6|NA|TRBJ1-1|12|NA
CASTGDAEEAFF
TGTGCCAGCACGGGTGACGCGGAAGAAGCTTTCTTT
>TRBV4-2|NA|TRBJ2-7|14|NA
CASSQALQVYEQYF
TGTGCCAGCAGCCAGGCCTTACAGGTCTACGAGCAGTACTTC
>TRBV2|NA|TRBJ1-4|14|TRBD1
CASSGDRGNEKLFF
TGTGCCAGCAGTGGGGACAGGGGTAATGAAAAACTGTTTTTT
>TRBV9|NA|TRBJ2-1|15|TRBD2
CASSSRTSPNNEQFF
TGTGCCAGCAGCTCTCGGACTAGCCCCAACAATGAGCAGTTCTTC
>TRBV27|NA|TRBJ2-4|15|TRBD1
CASSRTGPGKNIQYF
TGTGCCAGCAGTCGGACAGGCCCTGGCAAAAACATTCAGTACTTC
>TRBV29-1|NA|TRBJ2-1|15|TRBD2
CSVVRAASGSNEQFF
TGCAGCGTTGTTAGGGCGGCTAGCGGGAGCAATGAGCAGTTCTTC
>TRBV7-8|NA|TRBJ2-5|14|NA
CASLAAPVRETQYF
TGTGCCAGCTTAGCGGCTCCAGTCCGGGAGACCCAGTACTTC
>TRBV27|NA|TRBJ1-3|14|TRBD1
CALGRAGGQNTIYF
TGTGCCCTGGGAAGGGCAGGGGGCCAAAACACCATATATTTT
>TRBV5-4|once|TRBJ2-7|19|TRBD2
CASSPWGLAGIPTGYEQYF
TGTGCCAGCAGCCCCTGGGGCCTAGCGGGAATCCCGACGGGCTACGAGCAGTACTTC
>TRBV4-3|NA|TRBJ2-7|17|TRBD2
CASSQRVAMSGSREQYF
TGCGCCAGCAGCCAAAGGGTCGCTATGAGCGGGAGCCGCGAGCAGTACTTC
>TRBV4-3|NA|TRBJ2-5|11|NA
CASSQSETQYF
TGCGCCAGCAGCCAATCGGAGACCCAGTACTTC
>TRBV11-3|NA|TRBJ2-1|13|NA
CASSHRVGNEQFF
TGTGCCAGCAGCCACAGGGTTGGCAATGAGCAGTTCTTC